A selection of T cell receptor beta chains follows, all from one sample in a study of spatial heterogeneity in lung cancer. TCRdb reanalysed the 5' RACE reads using MiXCR and keeps one entry per CDR3 protein. Found here are some 1,700 distinct CDR3 sequences, about a fifth of them singletons; the top ten hold about 51%. This specimen consisted of PBMCs, obtained at follow-up. The receptors stem from a male donor with early-stage non-small cell lung cancer. Both conserved end residues are part of each CDR3. Fields, in order: J gene, D gene, CDR3 length, clone size, V gene, CDR3 DNA, CDR3 protein. D genes are given only for firm matches. Expanded clones get a size class; other rows say once, few or many, or leave the size out.

J: TRBJ1-4; D: -; length: 18; size: few; V: TRBV4-3; DNA: TGCGCCAGCAGCCAAGATTATCCGGTTTTTGCAACTAATGAAAAACTGTTTTTT; CDR3: CASSQDYPVFATNEKLFF
J: TRBJ2-1; D: TRBD2; length: 16; size: many; V: TRBV7-3; DNA: TGTGCCAGCAGCTTAATAGCGGGGAATTATAAAAATGAGCAGTTCTTC; CDR3: CASSLIAGNYKNEQFF
J: TRBJ1-1; D: -; length: 15; size: medium-sized; V: TRBV5-1; DNA: TGCGCCAGCAGCCTGATGGACATCTTGAACACTGAAGCTTTCTTT; CDR3: CASSLMDILNTEAFF
J: TRBJ2-2; D: TRBD2; length: 21; size: medium-sized; V: TRBV19; DNA: TGTGCCAGTAGTATAGATCTCTGGCTAGCGGGGGGGAGCGCGAACACCGGGGAGCTGTTTTTT; CDR3: CASSIDLWLAGGSANTGELFF
J: TRBJ2-7; D: -; length: 14; size: -; V: TRBV3-1; DNA: TGTGCCAGCAGCATCAGGGCCCGGGAATATGAGCAGTACTTC; CDR3: CASSIRAREYEQYF
J: TRBJ2-5; D: -; length: 12; size: large; V: TRBV5-1; DNA: TGCGCCAGCAGCCCTGAGGGGGAGACCCAGTACTTC; CDR3: CASSPEGETQYF
J: TRBJ1-4; D: TRBD1; length: 15; size: -; V: TRBV7-3; DNA: TGTGCCAGCACCACCGGGACAGTCCTTGGAGAAAAACTGTTTTTT; CDR3: CASTTGTVLGEKLFF
J: TRBJ1-2; D: -; length: 16; size: many; V: TRBV7-3; DNA: TGTGCCAGCAGCTCAATCGGGGGGGAAGGATTCTATGGCTACACCTTC; CDR3: CASSSIGGEGFYGYTF
J: TRBJ2-7; D: -; length: 15; size: medium-sized; V: TRBV9; DNA: TGTGCCAGCAGCGGCGAGGTTCGGGGAGGCTACGAGCAGTACTTC; CDR3: CASSGEVRGGYEQYF
J: TRBJ1-1; D: -; length: 13; size: many; V: TRBV29-1; DNA: TGCAGCGTGTACAGGGAGAGTGGCACTGAAGCTTTCTTT; CDR3: CSVYRESGTEAFF
J: TRBJ2-3; D: TRBD1; length: 14; size: many; V: TRBV7-2; DNA: TGTGCCAGCAGCTTAGGGGACAGACCAGATACGCAGTATTTT; CDR3: CASSLGDRPDTQYF
J: TRBJ1-1; D: TRBD1; length: 15; size: medium-sized; V: TRBV4-3; DNA: TGCGCCAACAGCCAGATACAGGGGGCTAACACTGAAGCTTTCTTT; CDR3: CANSQIQGANTEAFF
J: TRBJ2-1; D: -; length: 12; size: -; V: TRBV19; DNA: TGTGCCAGTAGTATTGGAGTGAATGAGCAGTTCTTC; CDR3: CASSIGVNEQFF
J: TRBJ2-5; D: -; length: 13; size: many; V: TRBV7-6; DNA: TGTGCCAGCAGCTTAGGCACGGGGGAGACCCAGTACTTC; CDR3: CASSLGTGETQYF
J: TRBJ2-5; D: -; length: 15; size: once; V: TRBV5-1; DNA: TGCGCCAGCAGCTTCCAGGGCCGGGTGGAAGAGACCCAGTACTTC; CDR3: CASSFQGRVEETQYF
J: TRBJ2-6; D: TRBD1; length: 18; size: few; V: TRBV28; DNA: TGTGCCAGCAGTACCGGGGGACAGGGGGCCTCTGGGGCCAACGTCCTGACTTTC; CDR3: CASSTGGQGASGANVLTF
J: TRBJ1-2; D: -; length: 11; size: many; V: TRBV29-1; DNA: TGCAGCGTTGTTTCGGGTTATGGCTACACCTTC; CDR3: CSVVSGYGYTF
J: TRBJ1-1; D: -; length: 12; size: medium-sized; V: TRBV20-1; DNA: TGCAGTGCTCGCTTTGACACGGGACGAGCTTTCTTT; CDR3: CSARFDTGRAFF
J: TRBJ2-7; D: -; length: 13; size: many; V: TRBV3-1; DNA: TGTGCCAGCAGCCCGACAGCTTCCTACGAGCAGTACTTC; CDR3: CASSPTASYEQYF
J: TRBJ2-7; D: TRBD2; length: 12; size: large; V: TRBV11-2; DNA: TGTGCCAGCAGCCCCGGGGGGTTCGAGCAGTACTTC; CDR3: CASSPGGFEQYF
J: TRBJ1-5; D: -; length: 15; size: many; V: TRBV18; DNA: TGTGCCAGCTCCACCTCCGGGGAGGTCAATCAGCCCCAGCATTTT; CDR3: CASSTSGEVNQPQHF
J: TRBJ1-6; D: -; length: 13; size: large; V: TRBV30; DNA: TGTGCCTCCCAGGGAGGTAGGAATTCACCCCTCCACTTT; CDR3: CASQGGRNSPLHF
J: TRBJ1-2; D: -; length: 14; size: medium-sized; V: TRBV12-3/TRBV12-4; DNA: TGTGCCAGCAGTTATAAAGGGGTTGACTATGGCTACACCTTC; CDR3: CASSYKGVDYGYTF
J: TRBJ2-7; D: -; length: 13; size: medium-sized; V: TRBV7-2; DNA: TGTGCCAGCATGTTACTGTCCCGGGACGAGCAGTACTTC; CDR3: CASMLLSRDEQYF
J: TRBJ1-5; D: -; length: 12; size: many; V: TRBV28; DNA: TGTGCCAGCAGTAATAGCAATCAGCCCCAGCATTTT; CDR3: CASSNSNQPQHF
J: TRBJ2-3; D: TRBD2; length: 15; size: medium-sized; V: TRBV7-9; DNA: TGTGCCAGCAGCCCCCGGGAGGGGGGGCCAGATACGCAGTATTTT; CDR3: CASSPREGGPDTQYF
J: TRBJ2-7; D: -; length: 13; size: medium-sized; V: TRBV9; DNA: TGTGCCAGCAGCCCCGACAGGTTCTACGAGCAGTACTTC; CDR3: CASSPDRFYEQYF
J: TRBJ2-1; D: -; length: 15; size: few; V: TRBV9; DNA: TGTGCCAGCAGCGAGGAGGACCTCTCCTACAATGAGCAGTTCTTC; CDR3: CASSEEDLSYNEQFF
J: TRBJ2-2; D: TRBD2; length: 16; size: -; V: TRBV20-1; DNA: TGCAGAGCTACCCCGGGAGACATAGCGGGCACCGGGGAGCTGTTTTTT; CDR3: CRATPGDIAGTGELFF
J: TRBJ1-1; D: TRBD1; length: 16; size: -; V: TRBV7-2; DNA: TGTGCCAGCAGCTCACTACCGGGACAGGCAAACACTGAAGCTTTCTTT; CDR3: CASSSLPGQANTEAFF
J: TRBJ2-7; D: TRBD1; length: 13; size: -; V: TRBV11-3; DNA: TGTGCCAGCAGCTTAGCACAGGGGAACGAGCAGTACTTC; CDR3: CASSLAQGNEQYF